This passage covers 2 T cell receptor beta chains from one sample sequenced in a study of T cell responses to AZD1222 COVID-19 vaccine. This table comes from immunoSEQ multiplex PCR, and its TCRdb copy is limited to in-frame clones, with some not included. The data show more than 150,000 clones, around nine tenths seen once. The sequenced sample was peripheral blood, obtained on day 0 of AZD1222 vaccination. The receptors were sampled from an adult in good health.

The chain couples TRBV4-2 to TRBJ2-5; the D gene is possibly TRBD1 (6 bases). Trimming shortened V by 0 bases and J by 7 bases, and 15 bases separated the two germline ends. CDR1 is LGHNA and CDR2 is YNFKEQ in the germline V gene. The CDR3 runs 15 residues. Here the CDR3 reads CASSQDGTKTGTQYF. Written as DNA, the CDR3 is TGTGCCAGCAGCCAAGATGGGACAAAAACAGGGACCCAGTACTTC.

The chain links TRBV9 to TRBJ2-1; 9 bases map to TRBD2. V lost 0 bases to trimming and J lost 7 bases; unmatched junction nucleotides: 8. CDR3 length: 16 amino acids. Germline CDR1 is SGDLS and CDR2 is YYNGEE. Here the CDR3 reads CASSVAGGRAANEQFF. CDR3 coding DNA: TGTGCCAGCAGCGTAGCGGGCGGGAGGGCCGCGAATGAGCAGTTCTTC.